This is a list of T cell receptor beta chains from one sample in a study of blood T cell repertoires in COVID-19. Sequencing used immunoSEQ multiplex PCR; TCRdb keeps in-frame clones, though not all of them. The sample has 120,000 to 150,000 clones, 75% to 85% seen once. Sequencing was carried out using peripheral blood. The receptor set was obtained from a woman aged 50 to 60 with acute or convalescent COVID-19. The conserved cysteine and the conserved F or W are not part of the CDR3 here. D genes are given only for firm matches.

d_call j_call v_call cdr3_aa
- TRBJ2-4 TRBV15 ATSHIPPQGPKNIQY
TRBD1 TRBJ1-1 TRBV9 ASQGAANTEAF
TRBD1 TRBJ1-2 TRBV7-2 ASSFGQGVSGYT
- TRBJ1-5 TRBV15 ATSRQDSYQPQH
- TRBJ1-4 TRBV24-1 ATSDPEAAGEKLF
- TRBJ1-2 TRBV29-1 SVAGGRGYT
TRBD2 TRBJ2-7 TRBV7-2 ASSLQYGSGGEQY
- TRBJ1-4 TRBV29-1 SVEGGGAGLGEKLF
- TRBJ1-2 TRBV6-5 ASSSQGGGYT
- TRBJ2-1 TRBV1 TSSRTSGGHYNEQF
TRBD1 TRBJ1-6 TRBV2 ASSGQGHQSPLH
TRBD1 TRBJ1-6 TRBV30 AWRGTGDNSPLH
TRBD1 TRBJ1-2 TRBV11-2 ASSTLTTGSGYT
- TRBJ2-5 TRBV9 ASGPQETQY
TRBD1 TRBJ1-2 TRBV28 ASSSTGTGVEGYT
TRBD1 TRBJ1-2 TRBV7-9 ASSPLTGERGYT
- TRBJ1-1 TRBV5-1 ASSSPGVPEAF
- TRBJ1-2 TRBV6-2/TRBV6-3 ASSYEAGRGYT
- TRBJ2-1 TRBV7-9 ASSSAGQLIYNEQF
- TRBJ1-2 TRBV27 ASSPPGGAWGGYT
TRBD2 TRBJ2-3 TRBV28 ASSHRTSGDFTDTQY
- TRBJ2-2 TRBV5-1 ASSLGSRTNTGELF
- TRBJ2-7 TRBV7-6 ASSFDPGDSYEQY
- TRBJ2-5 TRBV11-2 ASSWQVQETQY
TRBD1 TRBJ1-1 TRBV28 ASSSLQGTNTEAF
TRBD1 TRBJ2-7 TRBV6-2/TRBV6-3 ASSPGQGFGEQY
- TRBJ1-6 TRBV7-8 ASSLVRSPLH
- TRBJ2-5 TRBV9 ASSVVGGEGETQY
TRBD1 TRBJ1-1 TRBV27 ASSFTGGSMNTEAF
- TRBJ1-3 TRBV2 ASLAAGNTIY
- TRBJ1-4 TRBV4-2 ASSQERGVNEKLF
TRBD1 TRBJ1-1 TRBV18 ASSSGQDTEAF
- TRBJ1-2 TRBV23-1 ASSLRVLSISHGYT
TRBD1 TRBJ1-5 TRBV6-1 ASSEGGQLQPQH
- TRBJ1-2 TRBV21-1 ASSPHDREALRYGYT
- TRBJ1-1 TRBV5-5 ASSLESGVSTEAF
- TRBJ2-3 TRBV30 AWSPPGVGPPH
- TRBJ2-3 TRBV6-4 ASSDSWAGTDTQY
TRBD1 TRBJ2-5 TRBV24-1 ATSTNTGDQETQY
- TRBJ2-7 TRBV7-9 ASSLGQTGYNEQY
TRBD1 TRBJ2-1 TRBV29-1 SVVPGGYNEQF
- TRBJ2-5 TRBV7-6 ASSPNTGKGVETQY
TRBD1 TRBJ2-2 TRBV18 ASSGTQTGDTGELF